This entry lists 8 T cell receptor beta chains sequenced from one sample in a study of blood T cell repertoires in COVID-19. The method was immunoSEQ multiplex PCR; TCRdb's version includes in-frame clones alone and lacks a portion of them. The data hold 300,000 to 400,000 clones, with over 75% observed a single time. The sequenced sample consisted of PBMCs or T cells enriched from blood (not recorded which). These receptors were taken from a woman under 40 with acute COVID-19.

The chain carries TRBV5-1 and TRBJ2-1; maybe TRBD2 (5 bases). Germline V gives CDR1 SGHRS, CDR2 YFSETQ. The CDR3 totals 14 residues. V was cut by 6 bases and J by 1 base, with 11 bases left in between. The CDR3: CASTGNPSYNEQFF. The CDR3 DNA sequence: TGCGCCAGCACCGGGAATCCATCCTACAATGAGCAGTTCTTC.

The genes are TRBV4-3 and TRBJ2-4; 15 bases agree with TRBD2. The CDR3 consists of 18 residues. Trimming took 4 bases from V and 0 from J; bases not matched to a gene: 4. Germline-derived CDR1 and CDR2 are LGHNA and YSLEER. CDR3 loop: CASSLGTSGGLAKNIQYF. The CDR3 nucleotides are TGCGCCAGCAGCCTGGGGACTAGCGGGGGGTTAGCCAAAAACATTCAGTACTTC.

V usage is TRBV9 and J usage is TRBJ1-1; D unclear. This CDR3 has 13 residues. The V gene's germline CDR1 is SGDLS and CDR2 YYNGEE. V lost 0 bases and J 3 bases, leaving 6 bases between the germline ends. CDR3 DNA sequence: TGTGCCAGCAGCGTAGCACTACACACTGAAGCTTTCTTT. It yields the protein CASSVALHTEAFF.

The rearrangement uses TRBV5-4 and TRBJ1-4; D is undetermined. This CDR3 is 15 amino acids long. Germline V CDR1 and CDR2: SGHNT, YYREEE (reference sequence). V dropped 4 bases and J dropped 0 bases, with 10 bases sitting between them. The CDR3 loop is CASSAGLATNEKLFF. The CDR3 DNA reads TGTGCCAGCAGCGCCGGACTAGCAACTAATGAAAAACTGTTTTTT.

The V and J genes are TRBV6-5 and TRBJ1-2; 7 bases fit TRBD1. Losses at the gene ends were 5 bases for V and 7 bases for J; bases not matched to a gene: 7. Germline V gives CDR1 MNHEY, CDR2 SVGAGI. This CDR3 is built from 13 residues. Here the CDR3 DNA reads TGTGCCAGCAGTACATACAGGGGATCTGGCTACACCTTC. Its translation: CASSTYRGSGYTF.

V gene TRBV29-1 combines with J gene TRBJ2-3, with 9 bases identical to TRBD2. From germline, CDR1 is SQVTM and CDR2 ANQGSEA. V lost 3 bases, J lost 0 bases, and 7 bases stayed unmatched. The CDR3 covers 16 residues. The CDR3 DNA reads TGCAGCGTTGATTGGCGGGGGGGCCGGAGCACAGATACGCAGTATTTT. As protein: CSVDWRGGRSTDTQYF.

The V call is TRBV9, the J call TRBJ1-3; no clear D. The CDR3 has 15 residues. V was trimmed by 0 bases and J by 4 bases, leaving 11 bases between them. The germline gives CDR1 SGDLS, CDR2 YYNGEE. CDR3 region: CASSVGGNTGNTIYF. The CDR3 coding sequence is TGTGCCAGCAGCGTAGGAGGGAATACCGGAAACACCATATATTTT. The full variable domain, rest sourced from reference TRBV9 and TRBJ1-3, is DSGVTQTPKHLITATGQRVTLRCSPRSGDLSVYWYQQSLDQGLQFLIQYYNGEERAKGNILERFSAQQFPDLHSELNLSSLELGDSALYFCASSVGGNTGNTIYFGEGSWLTVV.

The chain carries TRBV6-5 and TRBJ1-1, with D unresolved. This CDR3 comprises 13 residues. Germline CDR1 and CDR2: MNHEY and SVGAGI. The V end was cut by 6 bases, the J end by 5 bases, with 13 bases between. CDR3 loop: CASSPGQRTEAFF. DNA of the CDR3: TGTGCCAGCAGCCCCGGTCAGAGGACTGAAGCTTTCTTT.